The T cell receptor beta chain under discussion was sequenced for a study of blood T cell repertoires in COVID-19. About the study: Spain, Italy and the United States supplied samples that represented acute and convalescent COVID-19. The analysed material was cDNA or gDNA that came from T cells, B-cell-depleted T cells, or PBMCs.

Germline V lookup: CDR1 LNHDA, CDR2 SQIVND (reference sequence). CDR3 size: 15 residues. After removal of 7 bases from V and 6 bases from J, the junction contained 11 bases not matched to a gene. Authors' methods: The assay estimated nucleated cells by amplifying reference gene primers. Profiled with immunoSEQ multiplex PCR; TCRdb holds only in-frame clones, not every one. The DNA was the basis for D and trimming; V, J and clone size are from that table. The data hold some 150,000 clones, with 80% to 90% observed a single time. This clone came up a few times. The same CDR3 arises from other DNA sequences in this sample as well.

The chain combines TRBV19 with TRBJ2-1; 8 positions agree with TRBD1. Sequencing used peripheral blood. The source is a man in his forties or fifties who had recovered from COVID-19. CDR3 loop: CASTPQITGGNEQFF. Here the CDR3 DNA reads TGTGCCAGTACCCCCCAGATAACAGGGGGCAATGAGCAGTTCTTC.